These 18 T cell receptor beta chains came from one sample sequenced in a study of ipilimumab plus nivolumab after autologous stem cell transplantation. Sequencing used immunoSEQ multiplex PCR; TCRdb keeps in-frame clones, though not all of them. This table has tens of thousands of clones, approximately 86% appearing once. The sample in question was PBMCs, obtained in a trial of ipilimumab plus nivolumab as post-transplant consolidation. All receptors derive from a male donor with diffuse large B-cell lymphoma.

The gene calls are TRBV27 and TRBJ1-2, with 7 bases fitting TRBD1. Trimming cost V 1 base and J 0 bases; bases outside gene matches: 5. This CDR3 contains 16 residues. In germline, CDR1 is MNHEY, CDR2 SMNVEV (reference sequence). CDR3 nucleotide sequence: TGTGCCAGCAGTTTATGGGGGGACAGAGCTAACTATGGCTACACCTTC. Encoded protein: CASSLWGDRANYGYTF.

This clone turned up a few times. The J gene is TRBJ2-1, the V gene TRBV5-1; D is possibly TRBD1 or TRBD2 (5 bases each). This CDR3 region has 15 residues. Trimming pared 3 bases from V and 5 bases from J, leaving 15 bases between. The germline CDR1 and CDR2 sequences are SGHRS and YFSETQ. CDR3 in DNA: TGCGCCAGCAGCTACCGGGACCCACACAACAATGAGCAGTTCTTC. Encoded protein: CASSYRDPHNNEQFF. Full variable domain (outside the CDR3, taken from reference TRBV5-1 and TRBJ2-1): KAGVTQTPRYLIKTRGQQVTLSCSPISGHRSVSWYQQTPGQGLQFLFEYFSETQRNKGNFPGRFSGRQFSNSRSEMNVSTLELGDSALYLCASSYRDPHNNEQFFGPGTRLTVL.

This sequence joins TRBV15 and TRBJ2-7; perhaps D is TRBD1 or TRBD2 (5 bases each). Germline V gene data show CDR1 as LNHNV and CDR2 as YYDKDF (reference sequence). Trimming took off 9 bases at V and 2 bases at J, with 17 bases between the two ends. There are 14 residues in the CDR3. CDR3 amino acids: CATTPDQGAYEQYF. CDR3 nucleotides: TGTGCCACTACCCCGGATCAGGGAGCCTACGAGCAGTACTTC.

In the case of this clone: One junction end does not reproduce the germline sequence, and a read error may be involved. The CDR3 coding sequence is TGTGTCAGCAGCCTACCGGGACAGGGAATCTATGGCTACACCTTC. It specifies CVSSLPGQGIYGYTF. This chain links TRBV7-2 with TRBJ1-2; TRBD1 matches 9 bases. Germline CDR1 and CDR2: SGHTA and FQGNSA. This CDR3 is 15 amino acids long.

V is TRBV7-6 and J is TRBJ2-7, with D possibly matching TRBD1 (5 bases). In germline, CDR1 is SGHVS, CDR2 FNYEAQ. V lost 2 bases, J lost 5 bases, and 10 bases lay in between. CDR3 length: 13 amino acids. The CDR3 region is CASSLRQGDEQYF. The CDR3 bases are TGTGCCAGCAGCTTACGGCAGGGCGACGAGCAGTACTTC.

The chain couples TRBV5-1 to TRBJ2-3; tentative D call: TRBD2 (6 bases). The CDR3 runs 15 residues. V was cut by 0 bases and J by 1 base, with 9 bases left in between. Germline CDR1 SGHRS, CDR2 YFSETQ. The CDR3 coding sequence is TGCGCCAGCAGCTTGGTTACGGGGGGCACAGATACGCAGTATTTT. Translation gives CASSLVTGGTDTQYF.

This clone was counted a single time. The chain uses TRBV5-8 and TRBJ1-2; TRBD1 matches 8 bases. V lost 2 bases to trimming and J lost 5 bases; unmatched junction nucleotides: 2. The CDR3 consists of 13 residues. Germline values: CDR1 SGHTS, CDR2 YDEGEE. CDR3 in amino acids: CASSFNRGYGYTF. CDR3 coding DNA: TGTGCCAGCAGCTTTAACAGGGGGTATGGCTACACCTTC.

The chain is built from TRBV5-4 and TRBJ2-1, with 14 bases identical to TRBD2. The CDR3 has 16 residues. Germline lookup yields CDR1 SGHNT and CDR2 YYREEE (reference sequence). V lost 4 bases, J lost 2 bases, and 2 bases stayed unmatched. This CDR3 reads CASSVGLAGAYNEQFF. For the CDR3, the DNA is TGTGCCAGCAGCGTGGGACTAGCGGGGGCCTACAATGAGCAGTTCTTC.

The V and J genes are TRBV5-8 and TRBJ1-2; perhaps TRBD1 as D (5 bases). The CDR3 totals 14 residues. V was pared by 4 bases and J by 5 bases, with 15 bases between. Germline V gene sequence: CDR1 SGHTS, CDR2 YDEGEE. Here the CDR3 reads CASSPQGTQYGYTF. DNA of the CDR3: TGTGCCAGCAGCCCCCAAGGGACCCAGTATGGCTACACCTTC.

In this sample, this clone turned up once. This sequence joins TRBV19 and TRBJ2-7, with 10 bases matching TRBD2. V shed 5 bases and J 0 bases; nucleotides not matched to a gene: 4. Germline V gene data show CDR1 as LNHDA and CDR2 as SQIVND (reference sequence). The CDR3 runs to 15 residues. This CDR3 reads CASSPLAGVSYEQYF. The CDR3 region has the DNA TGTGCCAGTAGTCCTCTAGCGGGGGTCTCCTACGAGCAGTACTTC.

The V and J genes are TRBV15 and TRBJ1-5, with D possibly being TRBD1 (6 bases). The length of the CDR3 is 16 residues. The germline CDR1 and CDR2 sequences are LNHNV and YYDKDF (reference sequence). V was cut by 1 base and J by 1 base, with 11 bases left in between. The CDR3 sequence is CATSRARGSSNQPQHF. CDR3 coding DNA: TGTGCCACCAGCAGAGCTAGGGGGTCCAGCAATCAGCCCCAGCATTTT. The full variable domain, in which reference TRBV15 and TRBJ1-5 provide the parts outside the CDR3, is DAMVIQNPRYQVTQFGKPVTLSCSQTLNHNVMYWYQQKSSQAPKLLFHYYDKDFNNEADTPDNFQSRRPNTSFCFLDIRSPGLGDTAMYLCATSRARGSSNQPQHFGDGTRLSIL.

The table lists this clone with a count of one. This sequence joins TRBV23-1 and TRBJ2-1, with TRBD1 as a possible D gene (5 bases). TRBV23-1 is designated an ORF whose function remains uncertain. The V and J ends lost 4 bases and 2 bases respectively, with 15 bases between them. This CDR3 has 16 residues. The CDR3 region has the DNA TGCGCCAGCAGTCGCCCCCCAGGGAAAACCTACAATGAGCAGTTCTTC. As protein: CASSRPPGKTYNEQFF.

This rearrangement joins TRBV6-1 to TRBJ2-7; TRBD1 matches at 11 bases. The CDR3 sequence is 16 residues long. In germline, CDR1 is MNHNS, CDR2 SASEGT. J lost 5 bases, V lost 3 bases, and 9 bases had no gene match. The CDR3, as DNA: TGTGCCAGCAGTGAGATGGCGGGACAGGGGGGCCACGAGCAGTACTTC. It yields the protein CASSEMAGQGGHEQYF.

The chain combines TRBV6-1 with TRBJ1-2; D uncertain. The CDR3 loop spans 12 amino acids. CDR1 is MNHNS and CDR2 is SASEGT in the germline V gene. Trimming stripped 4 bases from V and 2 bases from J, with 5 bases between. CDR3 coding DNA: TGTGCCAGCAGTGCGTCAAACTATGGCTACACCTTC. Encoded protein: CASSASNYGYTF.

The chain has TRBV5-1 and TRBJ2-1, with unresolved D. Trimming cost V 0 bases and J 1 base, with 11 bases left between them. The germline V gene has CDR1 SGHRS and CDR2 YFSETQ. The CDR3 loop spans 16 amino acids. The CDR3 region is CASSLGRVLSYNEQFF. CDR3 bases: TGCGCCAGCAGCTTGGGTCGGGTATTATCCTACAATGAGCAGTTCTTC. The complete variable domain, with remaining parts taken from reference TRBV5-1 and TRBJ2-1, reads KAGVTQTPRYLIKTRGQQVTLSCSPISGHRSVSWYQQTPGQGLQFLFEYFSETQRNKGNFPGRFSGRQFSNSRSEMNVSTLELGDSALYLCASSLGRVLSYNEQFFGPGTRLTVL.

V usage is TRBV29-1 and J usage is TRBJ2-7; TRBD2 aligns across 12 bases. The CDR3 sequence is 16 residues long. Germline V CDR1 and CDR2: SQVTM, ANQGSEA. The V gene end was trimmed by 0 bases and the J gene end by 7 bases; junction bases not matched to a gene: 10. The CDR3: CSVEDLRLAGVREQYF. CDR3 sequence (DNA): TGCAGCGTTGAAGATCTTCGACTAGCGGGGGTGAGAGAGCAGTACTTC.

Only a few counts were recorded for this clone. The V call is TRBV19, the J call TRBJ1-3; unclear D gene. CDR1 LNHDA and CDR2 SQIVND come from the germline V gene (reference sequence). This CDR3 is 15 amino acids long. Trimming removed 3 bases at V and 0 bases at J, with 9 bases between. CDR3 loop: CASSMWEPSGNTIYF. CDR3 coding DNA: TGTGCCAGTAGTATGTGGGAGCCCTCTGGAAACACCATATATTTT.

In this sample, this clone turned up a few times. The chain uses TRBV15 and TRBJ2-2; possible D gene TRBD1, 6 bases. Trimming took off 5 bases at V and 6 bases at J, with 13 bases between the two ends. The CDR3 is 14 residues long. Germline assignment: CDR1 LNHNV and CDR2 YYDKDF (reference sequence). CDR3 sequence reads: CATSVGGLAGELFF. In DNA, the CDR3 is TGTGCCACCAGCGTAGGGGGTCTCGCCGGGGAGCTGTTTTTT. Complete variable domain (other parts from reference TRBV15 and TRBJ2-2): DAMVIQNPRYQVTQFGKPVTLSCSQTLNHNVMYWYQQKSSQAPKLLFHYYDKDFNNEADTPDNFQSRRPNTSFCFLDIRSPGLGDTAMYLCATSVGGLAGELFFGEGSRLTVL.